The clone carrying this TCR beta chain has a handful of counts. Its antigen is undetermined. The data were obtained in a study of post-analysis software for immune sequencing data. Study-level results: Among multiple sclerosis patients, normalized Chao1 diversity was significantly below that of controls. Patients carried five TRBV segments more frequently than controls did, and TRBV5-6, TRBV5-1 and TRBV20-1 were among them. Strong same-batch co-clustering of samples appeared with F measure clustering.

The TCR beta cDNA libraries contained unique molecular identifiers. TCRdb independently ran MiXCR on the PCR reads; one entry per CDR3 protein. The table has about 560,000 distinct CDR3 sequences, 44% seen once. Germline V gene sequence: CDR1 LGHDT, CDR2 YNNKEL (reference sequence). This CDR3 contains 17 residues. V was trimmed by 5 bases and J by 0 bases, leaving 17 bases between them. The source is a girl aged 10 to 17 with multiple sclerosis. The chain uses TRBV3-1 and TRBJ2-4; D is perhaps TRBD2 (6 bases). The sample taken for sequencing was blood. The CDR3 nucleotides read TGTGCCAGCAGCGACCGGGACTGGGGAGGAGCCAAAAACATTCAGTACTTC. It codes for CASSDRDWGGAKNIQYF.